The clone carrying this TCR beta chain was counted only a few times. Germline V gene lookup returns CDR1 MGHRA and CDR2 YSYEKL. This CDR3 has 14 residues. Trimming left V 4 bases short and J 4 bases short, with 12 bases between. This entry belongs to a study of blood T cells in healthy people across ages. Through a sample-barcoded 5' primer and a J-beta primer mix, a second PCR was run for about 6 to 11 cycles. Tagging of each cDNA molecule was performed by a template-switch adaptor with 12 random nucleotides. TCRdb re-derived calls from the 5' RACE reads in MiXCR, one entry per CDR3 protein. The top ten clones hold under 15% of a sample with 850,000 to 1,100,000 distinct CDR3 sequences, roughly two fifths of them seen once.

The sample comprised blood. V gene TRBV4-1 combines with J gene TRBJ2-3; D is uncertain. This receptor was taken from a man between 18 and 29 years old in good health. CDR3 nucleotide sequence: TGCGCCAGCAGCCGCGGAGTTAAGGCAGATACGCAGTATTTT. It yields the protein CASSRGVKADTQYF.